A single TCR beta chain is shown here with its context. This clone was counted once. The antigen it recognizes is unknown. No much larger clone is present one base from it, and per-base qualities are unavailable. The data stem from a study of shared clonotypes between healthy human individuals (dated by TCRdb to the early 2020s). Describing the broader study: A few men and a couple of women, aged 18 to 49 years, made up the cohort. For each donor, three plates each were used for CD4 naive and CD4 memory, two plates were used for CD8 naive, and one plate was used for CD8 memory. To estimate repertoire size and how much clonotypes are shared between individuals, the study performed deep sequencing of blood TCR repertoires from 4 to 6 healthy adults. To increase sequencing depth and limit assay-specific biases, TCR repertoire library preparation and sequencing were carried out by different laboratories using diverse techniques. Leukapheresis yielded between about 0.9 and 10 billion PBMCs per donor.

Overall study outcomes, separate from this receptor: Pairwise subsampling led to the expectation that sequencing depth would affect the degree of clonotype sharing among donors. Naive subsets generally had larger estimated clonotype richness than memory subsets. Sampling was restricted to blood, and TCR repertoires in tissue are likely to differ from TCR repertoires in blood. Compared with non-shared clonotypes, clonotypes shared by all four sorted-subset donors had higher generation probabilities. Because the study included a small number of donors, the genetic and exposure-history diversity represented was limited. Sharing across four donors was observed for approximately 5% of naive CD4, around 3.5% of naive CD8, over 2% of memory CD4, and roughly 0.4% of memory CD8 clonotypes. Even with the large sequencing depth, rarefaction of the sorted-subset datasets indicated that sequencing was incomplete.

Using the deep immunoSEQ assay, TCR CDR3 regions were amplified from genomic DNA by multiplex PCR. Genomic DNA extracted from each cell subset was distributed evenly over all wells of several immunoSEQ 96-well plates, and each plate served as one replicate. For sorted subsets, around 200 ng genomic DNA, equal to about 30,000 T cell genomes, was loaded into each replicate PCR. The purified libraries were quantified using a Qubit 3.0 fluorometer, sized with a Bioanalyzer 2100, and then quantified again using the KAPA Library Quantification kit. Every immunoSEQ 96-well plate was sequenced on a separate single-read 150-cycle Illumina NextSeq 550 flow cell. For the original study's pipeline: Because the immunoSEQ output included only junctional sequences and no quality scores, the filtering could not be the same as the filtering used for full-length reads. To assign V/J genes and CDR3, sequences were annotated using PyIR, a Python wrapper for IgBLAST v1.9, with IMGT germline references. Reads were removed for weak V/J assignments (E-value above 1e-6), missing CDR3, stop codons, out-of-frame junctions, or ambiguous translated residues. V3J clonotypes were defined as sequences sharing an identical inferred V gene, J gene, and CDR3 amino acid sequence. Percentage overlap between repertoires was computed as shared unique clonotypes divided by the size of the smaller repertoire. Richness of each repertoire was evaluated using RTK rarefaction, the Chao1 estimator, and Recon v2.1 estimates of unobserved clonotypes. OLGA was used to compute generation probabilities for all TCRbeta clonotypes that the gDNA method yielded from several donors. In TCRdb, the immuneACCESS table is reduced to in-frame sequences with V and J assigned. These tables do not hold every clone; where another copy was compared, an unresolved V gene accounts for under half, and the others remain unexplained. V and J calls plus clone size are reproduced from that table; the DNA served to infer D and trimming. This sample holds 2 million to 2.5 million clones; 95% were observed only once. The top ten clonotypes cover about 0.13% of the sample.

Healthy HIV-negative adults with no recently reported acute infections or vaccinations were included as donors. Every donor was a Caucasian adult living in Nashville, Tennessee, USA. CD4+ T cells were enriched through magnetic negative selection, after which naive cells were positively selected on CD45RA and the remaining negative fraction served as the memory subset. Blood was collected by leukapheresis, and PBMCs were isolated by Ficoll-Histopaque density gradient centrifugation and then cryopreserved in liquid nitrogen vapor phase. Analytical flow cytometry was used to check the purity and quantity of every magnetically sorted T cell population. Genomic DNA was isolated from every sorted fraction and measured by UV absorbance on a Nanodrop 2000c. What was sequenced was naive CD4+ T cells sorted from blood. The cell subset or site tag for this specimen amounts to: CD45RA+ positively selected. The source is a young man in good health.

The CDR3 region has the sequence CASSPGGLVLYEQYF. DNA sequence: TGTGCCAGCAGTCCAGGGGGACTAGTCCTTTACGAGCAGTACTTC. Here the chain combines TRBV28 and TRBJ2-7, with a tentative D gene TRBD2 over 8 matching bases. In the germline V gene, CDR1 corresponds to MDHEN and CDR2 to SYDVKM. There are 15 amino acids in the CDR3, from cysteine to phenylalanine inclusive. The DNA shown is the 45-base CDR3, in frame from base 1. The trim is 5 bases for V and 4 bases for J, with a gap of 18 bases between the germline ends.